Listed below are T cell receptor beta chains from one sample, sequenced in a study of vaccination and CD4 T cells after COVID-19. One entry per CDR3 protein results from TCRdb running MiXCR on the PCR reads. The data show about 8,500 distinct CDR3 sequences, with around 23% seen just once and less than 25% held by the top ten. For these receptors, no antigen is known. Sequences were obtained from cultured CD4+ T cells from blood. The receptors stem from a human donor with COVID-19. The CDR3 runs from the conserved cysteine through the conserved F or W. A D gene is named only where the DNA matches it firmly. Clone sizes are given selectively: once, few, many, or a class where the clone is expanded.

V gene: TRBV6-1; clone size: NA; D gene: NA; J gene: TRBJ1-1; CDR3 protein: CASRRRGVATEAFF; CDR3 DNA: TGTGCCAGCAGGAGGAGGGGAGTAGCTACTGAAGCTTTCTTT
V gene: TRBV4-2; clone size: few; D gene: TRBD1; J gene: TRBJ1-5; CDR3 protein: CASRQSLDRDNQPQHF; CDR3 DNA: TGTGCCAGCAGGCAAAGTCTGGACAGGGACAATCAGCCCCAGCATTTT
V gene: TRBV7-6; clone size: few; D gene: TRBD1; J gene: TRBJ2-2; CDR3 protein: CASSSYSGTGTGELFF; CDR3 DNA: TGTGCCAGCAGCTCCTACTCCGGGACAGGGACCGGGGAGCTGTTTTTT
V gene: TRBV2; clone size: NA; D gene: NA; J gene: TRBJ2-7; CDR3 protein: CASSAYGVEQYF; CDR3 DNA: TGTGCCAGCAGTGCGTATGGGGTCGAGCAGTACTTC
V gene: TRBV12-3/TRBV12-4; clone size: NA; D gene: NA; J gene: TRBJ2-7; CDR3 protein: CASSLSYRRLSYEQYF; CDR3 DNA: TGTGCCAGCAGTCTCTCCTACAGGCGGCTCTCCTACGAGCAGTACTTC
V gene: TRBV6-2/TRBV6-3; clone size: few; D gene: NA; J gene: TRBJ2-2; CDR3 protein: CASGLVRLSGELFF; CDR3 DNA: TGTGCCAGCGGCCTCGTTAGATTGTCCGGGGAGCTGTTTTTT
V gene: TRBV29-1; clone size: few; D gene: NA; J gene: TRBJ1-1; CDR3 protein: CSAQRGLGNTEAFF; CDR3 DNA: TGCAGCGCCCAACGTGGTCTCGGGAACACTGAAGCTTTCTTT
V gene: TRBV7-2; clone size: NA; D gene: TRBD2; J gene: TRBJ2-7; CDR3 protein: CASRLFGGGVEQYF; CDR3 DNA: TGTGCCAGCAGATTATTTGGGGGAGGGGTCGAGCAGTACTTC
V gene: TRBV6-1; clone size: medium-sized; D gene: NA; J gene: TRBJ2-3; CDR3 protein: CASNGPPDTQYF; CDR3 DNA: TGTGCCAGCAATGGGCCCCCAGATACGCAGTATTTT
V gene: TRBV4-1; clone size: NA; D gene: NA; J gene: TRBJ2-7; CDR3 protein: CASSQEWTKLSYEQYF; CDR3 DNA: TGCGCCAGCAGCCAAGAATGGACTAAACTTTCCTACGAGCAGTACTTC
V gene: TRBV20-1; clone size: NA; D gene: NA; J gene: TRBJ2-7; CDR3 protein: CSAALVRSSYEQYF; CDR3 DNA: TGCAGTGCGGCCCTGGTCAGGAGCTCCTACGAGCAGTACTTC
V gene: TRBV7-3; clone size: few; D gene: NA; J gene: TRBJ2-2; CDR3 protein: CASSFSSVATGELFF; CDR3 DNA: TGTGCCAGCAGCTTCTCTAGCGTGGCCACCGGGGAGCTGTTTTTT
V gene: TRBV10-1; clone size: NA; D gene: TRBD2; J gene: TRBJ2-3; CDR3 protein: CASSEGTSGGRTDTQYF; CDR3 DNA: TGCGCCAGCAGTGAGGGGACTAGCGGGGGGCGCACAGATACGCAGTATTTT
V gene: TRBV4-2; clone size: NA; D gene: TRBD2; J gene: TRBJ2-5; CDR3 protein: CASSQELAGESETQYF; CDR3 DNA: TGTGCCAGCAGCCAAGAGCTAGCGGGGGAGTCAGAGACCCAGTACTTC
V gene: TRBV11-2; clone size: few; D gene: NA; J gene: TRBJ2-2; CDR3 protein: CASSQQGMTGELFF; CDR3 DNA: TGTGCCAGCAGCCAACAGGGAATGACCGGGGAGCTGTTTTTT
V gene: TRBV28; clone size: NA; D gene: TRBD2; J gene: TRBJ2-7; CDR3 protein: CASSFSGGPPYEQYF; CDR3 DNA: TGTGCCAGCAGCTTTAGCGGGGGGCCCCCCTACGAGCAGTACTTC
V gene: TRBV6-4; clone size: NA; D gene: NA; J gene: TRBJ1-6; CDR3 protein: CASSVVRGAGSPLHF; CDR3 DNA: TGTGCCAGCAGTGTAGTTCGGGGAGCTGGTTCACCCCTCCACTTT
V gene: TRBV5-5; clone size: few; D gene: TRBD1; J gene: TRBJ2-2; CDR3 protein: CASSWTGLNTGELFF; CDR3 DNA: TGTGCCAGCAGCTGGACAGGACTGAACACCGGGGAGCTGTTTTTT
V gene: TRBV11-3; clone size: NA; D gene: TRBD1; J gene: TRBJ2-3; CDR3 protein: CASTLGQGRSTDTQYF; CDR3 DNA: TGTGCCAGCACCTTGGGACAGGGAAGGAGTACAGATACGCAGTATTTT
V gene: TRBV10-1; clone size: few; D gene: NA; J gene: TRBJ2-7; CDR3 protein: CASSESLGSYEQYF; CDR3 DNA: TGCGCCAGCAGTGAGTCCCTGGGGTCCTACGAGCAGTACTTC
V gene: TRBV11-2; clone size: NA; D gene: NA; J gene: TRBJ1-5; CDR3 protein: CASSPSYSNQPQHF; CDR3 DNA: TGTGCCAGCAGCCCCAGTTATAGCAATCAGCCCCAGCATTTT
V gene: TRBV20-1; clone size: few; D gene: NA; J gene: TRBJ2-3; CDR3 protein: CSASASDRTTDTQYF; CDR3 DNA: TGCAGTGCTAGCGCCTCGGACAGAACCACAGATACGCAGTATTTT
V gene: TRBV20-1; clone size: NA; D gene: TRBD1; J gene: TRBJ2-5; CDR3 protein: CSASRDRGRGETQYF; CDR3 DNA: TGCAGTGCTAGCCGGGACAGGGGGCGCGGAGAGACCCAGTACTTC
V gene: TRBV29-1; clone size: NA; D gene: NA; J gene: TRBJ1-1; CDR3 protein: CSVERAVTGLVAFF; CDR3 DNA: TGCAGCGTCGAAAGGGCGGTCACAGGGTTAGTTGCTTTCTTT
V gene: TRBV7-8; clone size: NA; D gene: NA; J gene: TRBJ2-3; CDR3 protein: CASSLSGGFTDTQYF; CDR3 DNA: TGTGCCAGCAGCTTAAGTGGGGGGTTCACAGATACGCAGTATTTT
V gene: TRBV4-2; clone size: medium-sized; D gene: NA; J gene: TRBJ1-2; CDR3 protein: CASSPQRGGVDGYTF; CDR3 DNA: TGTGCCAGCAGCCCCCAGCGCGGCGGTGTCGATGGCTACACCTTC
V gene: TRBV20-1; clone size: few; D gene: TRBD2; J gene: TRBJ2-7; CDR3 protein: CSAAGTNSYEQYF; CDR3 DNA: TGCAGTGCTGCCGGGACTAACTCCTACGAGCAGTACTTC
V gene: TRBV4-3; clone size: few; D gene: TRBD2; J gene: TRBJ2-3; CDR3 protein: CASSQENTGGHTDTQYF; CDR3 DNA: TGCGCCAGCAGCCAAGAGAACACGGGGGGGCACACAGATACGCAGTATTTT
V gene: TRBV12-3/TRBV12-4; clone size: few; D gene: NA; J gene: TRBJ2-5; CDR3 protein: CASSRDWSQETQYF; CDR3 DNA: TGTGCCAGCAGCCGGGACTGGTCACAAGAGACCCAGTACTTC
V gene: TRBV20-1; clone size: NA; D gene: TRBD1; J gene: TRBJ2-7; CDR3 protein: CSAGGQGMGEQYF; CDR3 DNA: TGCAGTGCAGGGGGACAGGGGATGGGGGAGCAGTACTTC
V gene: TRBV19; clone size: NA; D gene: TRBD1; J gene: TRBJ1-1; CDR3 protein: CASSPSTGGHRGAFF; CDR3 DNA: TGTGCCAGTAGTCCGTCAACAGGGGGGCATCGGGGAGCTTTCTTT
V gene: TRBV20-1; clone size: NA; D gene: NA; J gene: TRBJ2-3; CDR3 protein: CSVGLPGKLDTQYF; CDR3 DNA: TGCAGTGTGGGGTTGCCGGGCAAGTTAGATACGCAGTATTTT
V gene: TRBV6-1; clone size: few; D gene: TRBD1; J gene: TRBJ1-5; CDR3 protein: CASSQGQNNQPQHF; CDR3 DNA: TGTGCCAGCAGCCAGGGACAGAACAATCAGCCCCAGCATTTT
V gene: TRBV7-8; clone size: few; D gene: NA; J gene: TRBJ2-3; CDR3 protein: CASSPPLREGTDTQYF; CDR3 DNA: TGTGCCAGCAGCCCCCCGCTCCGGGAAGGCACAGATACGCAGTATTTT
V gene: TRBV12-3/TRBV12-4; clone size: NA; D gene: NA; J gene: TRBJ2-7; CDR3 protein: CASSPRLDYEQYF; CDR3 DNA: TGTGCCAGCAGCCCCCGACTAGACTACGAGCAGTACTTC
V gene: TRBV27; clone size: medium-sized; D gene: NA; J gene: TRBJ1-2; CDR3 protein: CASSPRGETYGYTF; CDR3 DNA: TGTGCCAGCAGTCCACGGGGGGAGACCTATGGCTACACCTTC
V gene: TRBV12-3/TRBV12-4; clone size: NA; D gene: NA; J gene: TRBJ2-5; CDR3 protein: CASSLGRKETQYF; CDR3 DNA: TGTGCCAGCAGTTTGGGCAGAAAAGAGACCCAGTACTTC
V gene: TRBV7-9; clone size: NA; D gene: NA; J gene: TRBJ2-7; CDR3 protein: CASSSSHTTSYEQYF; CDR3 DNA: TGTGCCAGCAGCTCGTCACACACAACCTCCTACGAGCAGTACTTC
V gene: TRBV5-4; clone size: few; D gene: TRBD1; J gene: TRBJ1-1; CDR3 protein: CASSVAGGSTEAFF; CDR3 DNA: TGTGCCAGCAGCGTTGCAGGGGGATCCACTGAAGCTTTCTTT
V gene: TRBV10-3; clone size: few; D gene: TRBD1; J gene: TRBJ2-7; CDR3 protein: CAISEVTGNPYEQYF; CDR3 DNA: TGTGCCATCAGTGAGGTGACAGGGAACCCCTACGAGCAGTACTTC
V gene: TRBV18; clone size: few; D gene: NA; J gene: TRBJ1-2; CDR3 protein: CASSTSEGIMSGYTF; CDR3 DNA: TGTGCCAGCTCAACCAGCGAGGGCATTATGTCTGGCTACACCTTC
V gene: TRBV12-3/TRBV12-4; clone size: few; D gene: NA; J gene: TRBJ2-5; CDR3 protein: CASSVVTHQETQYF; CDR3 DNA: TGTGCCAGCAGTGTCGTAACCCACCAAGAGACCCAGTACTTC
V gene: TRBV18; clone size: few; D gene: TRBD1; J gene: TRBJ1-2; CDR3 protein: CASSLQGQVPGGYTF; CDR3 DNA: TGTGCCAGCTCCCTCCAGGGACAGGTTCCGGGTGGCTACACCTTC
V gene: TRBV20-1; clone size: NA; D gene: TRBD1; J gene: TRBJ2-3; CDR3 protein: CSARSPTGVDTQYF; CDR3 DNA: TGCAGTGCTAGATCACCCACAGGGGTTGATACGCAGTATTTT
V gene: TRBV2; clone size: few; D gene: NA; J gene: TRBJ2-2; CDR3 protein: CASRESFANTGELFF; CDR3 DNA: TGTGCCAGCAGGGAGAGCTTCGCGAACACCGGGGAGCTGTTTTTT
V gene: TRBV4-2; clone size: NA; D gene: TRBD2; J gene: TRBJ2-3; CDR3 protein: CASSQEVMGGRFTDTQYF; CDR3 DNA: TGTGCCAGCAGCCAAGAAGTTATGGGGGGGAGATTCACAGATACGCAGTATTTT
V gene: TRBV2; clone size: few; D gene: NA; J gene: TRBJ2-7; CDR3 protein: CASRFGRGNGGYEQYF; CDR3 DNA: TGTGCCAGCAGGTTTGGGCGCGGTAACGGGGGCTACGAGCAGTACTTC
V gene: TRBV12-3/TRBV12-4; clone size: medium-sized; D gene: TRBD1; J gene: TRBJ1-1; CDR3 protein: CASSPGQGSIDLMAFF; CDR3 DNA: TGTGCCAGCAGTCCCGGACAGGGATCCATTGATCTTATGGCTTTCTTT
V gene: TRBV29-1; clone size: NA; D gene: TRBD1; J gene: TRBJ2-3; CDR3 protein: CSAPTGASTDTQYF; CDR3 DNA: TGCAGCGCCCCGACAGGGGCGAGCACAGATACGCAGTATTTT
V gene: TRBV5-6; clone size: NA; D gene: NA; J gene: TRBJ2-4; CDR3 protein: CASSLANIQYF; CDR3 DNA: TGTGCCAGCAGCTTGGCAAACATTCAGTACTTC